The 28 T cell receptor beta chains given below trace back to one sample, sequenced in a study of OX40 agonist ivuxolimab in advanced cancers. Library preparation employed the immunoSEQ multiplex PCR assay. The table was pulled from immuneACCESS by TCRdb, which kept in-frame rearrangements only. Such tables lose some clones; where checked, under half of the loss comes from unresolved V genes, and the rest has no known cause. The sample table lists 90,000 to 100,000 clones, around 89% of them with a count of one. The ten largest clones add up to approximately 0.16% of the sample. This specimen consisted of CD4+ or CD8+ T cells sorted from blood, obtained in a trial of the OX40 agonist ivuxolimab. The receptors shown here come from an adult with an advanced solid tumor such as melanoma, head and neck, liver or kidney cancer.

The V gene is TRBV19, the J gene TRBJ1-2; the D is unclear. The germline CDR1 and CDR2 sequences are LNHDA and SQIVND (reference sequence). The CDR3 is 15 amino acids. Trimming took 4 bases from V and 6 from J, leaving 18 bases between them. CDR3 nucleotide sequence: TGTGCCAGTAGTAGGGCGGACCGGGCGATAGATGGCTACACCTTC. Amino acid sequence: CASSRADRAIDGYTF.

This clone was recorded once. The V call is TRBV7-2, the J call TRBJ2-5; 9 nucleotides match TRBD1. This CDR3 is 14 amino acids long. The V gene's germline CDR1 is SGHTA and CDR2 FQGNSA. J gave up 11 bases and V 5 bases, and 12 bases lay outside the gene matches. CDR3 sequence reads: CASSQGQGRREQYF. The CDR3 nucleotides are TGTGCCAGCAGCCAGGGACAGGGAAGGCGGGAGCAGTACTTC.

The V call is TRBV28, the J call TRBJ2-2; D gene unclear. The CDR3 consists of 13 residues. CDR1 is MDHEN and CDR2 is SYDVKM in the germline V gene. V lost 6 bases and J lost 3, with 8 bases in between. The CDR3 nucleotides read TGTGCCAGCAGCAGAACAGACACCGGGGAGCTGTTTTTT. As protein: CASSRTDTGELFF.

The J gene is TRBJ2-4, the V gene TRBV5-1; TRBD1 aligns across 9 bases. This CDR3 is built from 14 residues. V shed 4 bases, J shed 6 bases, and the junction held 5 bases outside the gene matches. Germline V gene lookup returns CDR1 SGHRS and CDR2 YFSETQ. The CDR3 region is CASSGGQGRNIQYF. The CDR3 DNA is TGCGCCAGCAGCGGGGGACAGGGAAGAAACATTCAGTACTTC.

V usage is TRBV13 and J usage is TRBJ2-5; D possibly corresponds to TRBD1 (6 bases). The germline gives CDR1 PRHDT, CDR2 FYEKMQ (reference sequence). Trimming cost V 5 bases and J 7 bases, with 20 bases left between them. This CDR3 is built from 15 residues. The CDR3 DNA follows: TGTGCCAGCAGCCCCAGGGTGGGGGCCTTCGGGACCCAGTACTTC. Its translation is CASSPRVGAFGTQYF.

Only a few counts were recorded for this clone. The CDR3 region has the DNA TGTGCCAGCTCACAGGGAGAGACCCGGGGCAATGAGCAGTTCTTC. It encodes CASSQGETRGNEQFF. The chain couples TRBV18 to TRBJ2-1, with D maybe TRBD2 (5 bases). Germline V gives CDR1 KGHSH, CDR2 LQKENI. Trimming pared 4 bases from V and 6 bases from J, leaving 16 bases between. CDR3 length: 15 residues.

CDR3 in DNA: TGTGCCATCAGTGAGGACCGATACAATCAGCCCCAGCATTTT. Amino acids: CAISEDRYNQPQHF. The chain combines TRBV10-3 with TRBJ1-5; D not certain. The CDR3 extends over 14 amino acids. V dropped 2 bases and J dropped 3 bases, with 8 bases sitting between them. Germline CDR1 ENHRY, CDR2 SYGVKD.

V and J are TRBV6-1 and TRBJ1-5, with unresolved D. Germline loops: CDR1 MNHNS, CDR2 SASEGT. V gave up 2 bases and J gave up 0 bases, with 11 bases separating them. CDR3 length: 16 residues. The CDR3 DNA reads TGTGCCAGCAGTGAACTGACGACACATAGCAATCAGCCCCAGCATTTT. Its translation is CASSELTTHSNQPQHF.

V and J are TRBV6-5 and TRBJ1-1, with TRBD1 as a possible D gene (6 bases). V dropped 5 bases and J dropped 4 bases, with 17 bases sitting between them. CDR3 length: 15 residues. CDR1 and CDR2 from the germline V gene are MNHEY and SVGAGI. The chain's CDR3 is CASSPDRGLSTEAFF. The CDR3 bases are TGTGCCAGCAGTCCGGACAGAGGGCTTTCCACTGAAGCTTTCTTT.

V gene TRBV7-8 combines with J gene TRBJ1-4; D is perhaps TRBD1 (6 bases). Trimming cost V 3 bases and J 12 bases, with 17 bases left between them. CDR3 length: 14 residues. In germline, CDR1 is SGHVS, CDR2 FQNEAQ. The CDR3 bases are TGTGCCAGCAGCTTGGACAGCTTTAAGAGTGAACTGTTTTTT. Translation gives CASSLDSFKSELFF.

The rearrangement links TRBV5-1 to TRBJ1-4; no reliable D call. The CDR3 runs 16 residues. Trimming stripped 0 bases from V and 1 base from J, with 10 bases between. Germline V gene lookup returns CDR1 SGHRS and CDR2 YFSETQ. In DNA, the CDR3 is TGCGCCAGCAGCTTGGCCGGTTCCAGAACTAATGAAAAACTGTTTTTT. Translated, it gives CASSLAGSRTNEKLFF. The entire variable domain, with the rest obtained from reference TRBV5-1 and TRBJ1-4, is as follows: KAGVTQTPRYLIKTRGQQVTLSCSPISGHRSVSWYQQTPGQGLQFLFEYFSETQRNKGNFPGRFSGRQFSNSRSEMNVSTLELGDSALYLCASSLAGSRTNEKLFFGSGTQLSVL.

With regard to this clone: The sample carries other DNA sequences with the same CDR3. The rearrangement links TRBV30 to TRBJ1-1, with D maybe TRBD1 (5 bases). Trimming left V 5 bases short and J 0 bases short, with 10 bases between. This CDR3 has 13 amino acids. CDR1 is GTSNPN, CDR2 SVGIG, per germline (reference sequence). The CDR3 DNA sequence: TGTGCCTGGGGGCAGGGTGTGAACACTGAAGCTTTCTTT. Its translation is CAWGQGVNTEAFF.

The chain carries TRBV19 and TRBJ1-4; D remains unclear. Trimming removed 6 bases from V and 8 bases from J, with 16 bases in between. Per germline, CDR1 LNHDA and CDR2 SQIVND (reference sequence). CDR3 length equals 14 residues. The DNA for the CDR3 is TGTGCCAGTAGCCCGCCCGGGCTACGGGAAAAACTGTTTTTT. Protein product: CASSPPGLREKLFF.

This rearrangement joins TRBV27 to TRBJ2-1; 15 bases map to TRBD2. After removal of 5 bases from V and 3 bases from J, the junction contained 8 bases not matched to a gene. Germline loops: CDR1 MNHEY, CDR2 SMNVEV (reference sequence). This CDR3 has 18 residues. This CDR3 is CASSTGTSGRFNYNEQFF. CDR3 nucleotide sequence: TGTGCCAGCAGTACGGGGACTAGCGGGAGGTTTAACTACAATGAGCAGTTCTTC.

This CDR3 is CASSLAGGGETQYF. CDR3 sequence (DNA): TGCGCCAGCAGCTTGGCCGGAGGGGGAGAGACCCAGTACTTC. The rearrangement links TRBV5-1 to TRBJ2-5; D may match TRBD1 or TRBD2 (6 bases each). Trimming removed 0 bases from V and 4 bases from J, with 10 bases in between. The V gene's germline CDR1 is SGHRS and CDR2 YFSETQ. This CDR3 spans 14 amino acids. Full variable domain (rest looked up from reference TRBV5-1 and TRBJ2-5): KAGVTQTPRYLIKTRGQQVTLSCSPISGHRSVSWYQQTPGQGLQFLFEYFSETQRNKGNFPGRFSGRQFSNSRSEMNVSTLELGDSALYLCASSLAGGGETQYFGPGTRLLVL.

The chain links TRBV5-1 to TRBJ2-3, with 9 bases fitting TRBD2. Germline V gene sequence: CDR1 SGHRS, CDR2 YFSETQ. The V gene end was trimmed by 5 bases and the J gene end by 1 base; junction bases not matched to a gene: 5. This CDR3 region has 15 residues. This CDR3 is CASREAGGRTDTQYF. CDR3 bases: TGCGCCAGCAGAGAAGCGGGGGGCCGCACAGATACGCAGTATTTT. Variable domain in full (rest from reference TRBV5-1 and TRBJ2-3): KAGVTQTPRYLIKTRGQQVTLSCSPISGHRSVSWYQQTPGQGLQFLFEYFSETQRNKGNFPGRFSGRQFSNSRSEMNVSTLELGDSALYLCASREAGGRTDTQYFGPGTRLTVL.

This sequence joins TRBV9 and TRBJ2-1; D is unclear. V lost 8 bases, J lost 5 bases, and 20 bases lay in between. The V gene's germline CDR1 is SGDLS and CDR2 YYNGEE. The CDR3 loop spans 15 amino acids. CDR3 protein: CARSHVSPYHNEQFF. The CDR3 nucleotides are TGTGCCAGATCCCATGTAAGTCCGTATCACAATGAGCAGTTCTTC. The whole variable domain, remainder taken from reference TRBV9 and TRBJ2-1, is DSGVTQTPKHLITATGQRVTLRCSPRSGDLSVYWYQQSLDQGLQFLIQYYNGEERAKGNILERFSAQQFPDLHSELNLSSLELGDSALYFCARSHVSPYHNEQFFGPGTRLTVL.

The rearrangement uses TRBV10-3 and TRBJ1-2; perhaps TRBD1 as D (5 bases). V was clipped by 3 bases and J by 8 bases, with 19 bases between them. This CDR3 contains 15 residues. Germline CDR1 reads ENHRY; CDR2 reads SYGVKD. CDR3 sequence: CAISESMGRRDGYTF. CDR3 in DNA: TGTGCCATCAGTGAATCGATGGGTCGGCGGGACGGCTACACCTTC.

The CDR3 reads CASSEARTGRETQYF. The DNA for the CDR3 is TGTGCCAGCAGTGAAGCCAGGACAGGGAGAGAGACCCAGTACTTC. The rearrangement links TRBV2 to TRBJ2-5; 8 nucleotides align to TRBD1. V shed 0 bases, J shed 4 bases, and the junction held 4 bases outside the gene matches. Germline loops: CDR1 SNHLY, CDR2 FYNNEI. The CDR3 extends over 15 amino acids.

J is TRBJ1-2 and V is TRBV27; perhaps TRBD1 as D (6 bases). Germline V lookup: CDR1 MNHEY, CDR2 SMNVEV (reference sequence). The V gene lost 2 bases and the J gene lost 8 bases, with 24 bases spanning the gap. The CDR3 runs to 17 residues. The CDR3 is CASSLRGVFFAGYGYTF. CDR3 in DNA: TGTGCCAGCAGTTTAAGGGGGGTTTTTTTCGCAGGGTACGGCTACACCTTC.

The CDR3: CASRGQHNVGNTIYF. DNA for the CDR3: TGTGCCAGCAGGGGACAGCACAACGTCGGAAACACCATATATTTT. This chain connects TRBV7-9 to TRBJ1-3; TRBD1 matches at 7 bases. V shed 6 bases, J shed 4 bases, and the junction held 9 bases outside the gene matches. Germline loops: CDR1 SEHNR, CDR2 FQNEAQ (reference sequence). The CDR3 consists of 15 residues.

The chain employs TRBV7-9 and TRBJ1-1; unclear D gene. There are 14 residues in the CDR3. In germline, CDR1 is SEHNR, CDR2 FQNEAQ (reference sequence). V lost 1 base to trimming and J lost 6 bases, with 12 bases between them. CDR3 in DNA: TGTGCCAGCAGCTTAGGAATGAAAAACCCTGAAGCTTTCTTT. Its translation is CASSLGMKNPEAFF.

This chain joins TRBV6-1 and TRBJ1-5, with D tentatively TRBD1 (5 bases). The germline CDR1 and CDR2 sequences are MNHNS and SASEGT. With 6 bases removed from V and 4 bases from J, the gap between germline ends came to 13 bases. The CDR3 totals 14 residues. The DNA of the CDR3 is TGTGCCAGCAGCCCCACGGGGGGAAATCAGCCCCAGCATTTT. Its protein is CASSPTGGNQPQHF.

The chain joins TRBV27 to TRBJ1-6, with D maybe TRBD1 (5 bases). This CDR3 has 16 residues. Trimming pared 0 bases from V and 10 bases from J, leaving 16 bases between. CDR1 and CDR2 from the germline V gene are MNHEY and SMNVEV (reference sequence). The CDR3 coding sequence is TGTGCCAGCAGTTTATCTTTCCGGCAGGGTGCCTCACCCCTCCACTTT. Its protein is CASSLSFRQGASPLHF.

The sample holds a few counts of this clone. The chain couples TRBV7-8 to TRBJ1-5; D gene unclear. The CDR3 is 14 residues long. CDR1 and CDR2 from the germline V gene are SGHVS and FQNEAQ. V was clipped by 3 bases and J by 4 bases, with 10 bases between them. The CDR3 loop reads CASSLGDPNQPQHF. CDR3 nucleotides: TGTGCCAGCAGCTTGGGCGACCCAAATCAGCCCCAGCATTTT.

V usage is TRBV2 and J usage is TRBJ2-1; 10 bases line up with TRBD2. This CDR3 contains 14 residues. V lost 9 bases, J lost 7 bases, and 9 bases stayed unmatched. Germline V gene data show CDR1 as SNHLY and CDR2 as FYNNEI. CDR3 amino acids: CASQTSGEFNEQFF. The CDR3 coding sequence is TGTGCCAGTCAAACTAGCGGGGAGTTTAATGAGCAGTTCTTC.

V gene TRBV28 combines with J gene TRBJ2-1; TRBD2 aligns across 8 bases. The V segment lost 5 bases and the J segment 15 bases; nucleotides outside the gene matches: 6. Germline lookup yields CDR1 MDHEN and CDR2 SYDVKM. There are 11 residues in the CDR3. Here the CDR3 DNA reads TGTGCCAGCAGTCCAGGGCTAGCGGGGTTCTTC. Translated, it gives CASSPGLAGFF.

The rearrangement uses TRBV5-4 and TRBJ1-3; TRBD1 might be the D (6 bases). The germline V and J ends were trimmed by 3 bases and 1 base, with 14 bases remaining between them. CDR3 size: 16 residues. The V gene's germline CDR1 is SGHNT and CDR2 YYREEE (reference sequence). In nucleotides, the CDR3 is TGTGCCAGCAGCTGGGAGCAGGGGCGATCTGGAAACACCATATATTTT. Amino acids: CASSWEQGRSGNTIYF.